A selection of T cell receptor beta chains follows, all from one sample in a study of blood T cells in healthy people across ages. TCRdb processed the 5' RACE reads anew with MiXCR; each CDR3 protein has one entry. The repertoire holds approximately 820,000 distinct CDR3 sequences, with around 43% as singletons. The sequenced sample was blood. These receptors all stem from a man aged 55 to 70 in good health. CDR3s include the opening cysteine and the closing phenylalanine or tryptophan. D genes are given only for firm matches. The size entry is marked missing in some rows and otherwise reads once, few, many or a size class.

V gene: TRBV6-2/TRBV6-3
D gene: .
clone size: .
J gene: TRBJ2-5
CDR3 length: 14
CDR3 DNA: TGTGCCAGCAGTTTTTGGGGGCCCCAAGAGACCCAGTACTTC
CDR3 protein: CASSFWGPQETQYF

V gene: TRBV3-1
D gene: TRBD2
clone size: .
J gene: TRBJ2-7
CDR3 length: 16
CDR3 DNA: TGTGCCAGCAGCATAAGTACTAGCGGGGGGGACTACGAGCAGTACTTC
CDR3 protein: CASSISTSGGDYEQYF

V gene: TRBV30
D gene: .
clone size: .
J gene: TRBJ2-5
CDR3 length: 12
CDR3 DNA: TGTGCCTCCACTAGCTGGGATGAGACCCAGTACTTC
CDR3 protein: CASTSWDETQYF

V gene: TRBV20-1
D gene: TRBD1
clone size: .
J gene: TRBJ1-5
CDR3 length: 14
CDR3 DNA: TGCAGTGCTAGAGATCCGGGACAGGCTCAGCCCCAGCATTTT
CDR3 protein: CSARDPGQAQPQHF

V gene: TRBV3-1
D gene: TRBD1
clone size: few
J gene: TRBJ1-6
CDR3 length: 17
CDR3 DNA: TGTGCCAGCAGCCAAGTGTTTCGGAACAGGGGGGCCTCACCCCTCCACTTT
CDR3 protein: CASSQVFRNRGASPLHF

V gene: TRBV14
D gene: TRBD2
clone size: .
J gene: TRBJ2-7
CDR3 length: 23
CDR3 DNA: TGTGCCAGCAGCCAAGAACTCCGGGGGGGCTTAGCACTAGAAGTAACCTCCTACAATGAGCAGTACTTC
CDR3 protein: CASSQELRGGLALEVTSYNEQYF

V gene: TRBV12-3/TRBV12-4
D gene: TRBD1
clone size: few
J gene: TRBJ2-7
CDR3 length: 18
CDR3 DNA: TGTGCCAGCAGTTTAGCGGTCGAAGGGACAGGGAGGGACTACGAGCAGTACTTC
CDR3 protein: CASSLAVEGTGRDYEQYF

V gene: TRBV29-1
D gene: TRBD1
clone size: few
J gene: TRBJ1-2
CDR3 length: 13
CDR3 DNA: TGCAGCGTTGTCAGCGGATCCAGGGGGAGCTACACCTTC
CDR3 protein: CSVVSGSRGSYTF

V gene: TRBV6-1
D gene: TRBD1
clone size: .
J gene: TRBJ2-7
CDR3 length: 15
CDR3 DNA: TGTGCCACCGTGAGGACAGGGGCTATCTCCTACGAGCAGTACTTC
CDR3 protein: CATVRTGAISYEQYF

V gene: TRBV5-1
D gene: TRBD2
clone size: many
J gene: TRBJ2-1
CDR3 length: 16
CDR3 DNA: TGCGCCAGCAGCTTACCACTAGCGGGGTCCTACAATGAGCAGTTCTTC
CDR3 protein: CASSLPLAGSYNEQFF

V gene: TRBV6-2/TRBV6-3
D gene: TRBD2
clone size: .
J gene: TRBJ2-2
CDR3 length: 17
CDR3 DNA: TGTGCCAGCAGCCTCGGGACTAGCGGGAGCCACACCGGGGAGCTGTTTTTT
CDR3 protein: CASSLGTSGSHTGELFF

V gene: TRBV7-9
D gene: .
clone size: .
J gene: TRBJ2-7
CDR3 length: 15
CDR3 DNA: TGTGCCAGCAGTGGCCGGGGTCCGGGCTCCTACGAGCAGTACTTC
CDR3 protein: CASSGRGPGSYEQYF

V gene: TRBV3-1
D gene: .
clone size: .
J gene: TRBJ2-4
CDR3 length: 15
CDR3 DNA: TGTGCCAGCAGCCAAGACCAGGGGGGGGGAGACATTCAGTACTTC
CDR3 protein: CASSQDQGGGDIQYF

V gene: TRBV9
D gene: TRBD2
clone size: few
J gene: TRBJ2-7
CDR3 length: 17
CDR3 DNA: TGTGCCAGCAGCGTAGGGTCGGGGGGGCAGACATCCTACGAGCAGTACTTC
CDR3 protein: CASSVGSGGQTSYEQYF

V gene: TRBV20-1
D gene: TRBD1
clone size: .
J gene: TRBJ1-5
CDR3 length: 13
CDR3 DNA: TGCAGTGCGCAGACAGGGAACAATCAGCCCCAGCATTTT
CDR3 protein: CSAQTGNNQPQHF

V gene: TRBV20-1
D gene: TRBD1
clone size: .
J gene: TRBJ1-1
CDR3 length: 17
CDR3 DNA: TGCAGTGCCGGTAGGGACAGGGGGCTAGGGGGTAACACTGAAGCTTTCTTT
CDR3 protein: CSAGRDRGLGGNTEAFF

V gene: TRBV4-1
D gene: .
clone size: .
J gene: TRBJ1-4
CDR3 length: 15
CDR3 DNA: TGCGCCAGCAGCCAAGGACACTCCAGACGAGAAAAACTGTTTTTT
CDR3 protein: CASSQGHSRREKLFF

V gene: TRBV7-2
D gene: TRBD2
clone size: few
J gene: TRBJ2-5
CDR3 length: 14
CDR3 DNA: TGTGCCAGCAGATCAACGGGGGGGGAAGAGACCCAGTACTTC
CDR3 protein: CASRSTGGEETQYF

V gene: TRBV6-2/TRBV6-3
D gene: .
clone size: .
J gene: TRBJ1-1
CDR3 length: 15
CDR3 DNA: TGTGCCAGCAGCCCCCACCGGACGGAGAACACTGAAGCTTTCTTT
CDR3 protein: CASSPHRTENTEAFF

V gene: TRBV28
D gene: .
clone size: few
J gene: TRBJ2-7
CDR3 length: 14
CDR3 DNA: TGTGCCAGCAGTTTCGGGCTGGGACCCTACGAGCAGTACTTC
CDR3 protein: CASSFGLGPYEQYF

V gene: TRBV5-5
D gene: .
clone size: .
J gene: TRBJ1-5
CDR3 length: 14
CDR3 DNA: TGTGCCAGCAGCTTGGAAGAGCGCGTTCAGCCCCAGCATTTT
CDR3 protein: CASSLEERVQPQHF

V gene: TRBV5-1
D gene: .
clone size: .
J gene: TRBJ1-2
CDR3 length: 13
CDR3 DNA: TGCGCCAGCAGCTGGGAAAGCGGGAATGGCTACACCTTC
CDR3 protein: CASSWESGNGYTF

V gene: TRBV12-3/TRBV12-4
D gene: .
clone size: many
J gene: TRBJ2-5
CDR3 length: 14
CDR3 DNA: TGTGCCAGCAGTTCCCTCGGGTACCAAGAGACCCAGTACTTC
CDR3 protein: CASSSLGYQETQYF

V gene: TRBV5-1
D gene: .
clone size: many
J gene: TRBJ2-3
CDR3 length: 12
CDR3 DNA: TGCGCCAGCAGCGCTTTCACAGATACGCAGTATTTT
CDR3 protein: CASSAFTDTQYF

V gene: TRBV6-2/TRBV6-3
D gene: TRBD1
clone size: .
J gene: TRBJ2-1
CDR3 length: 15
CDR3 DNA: TGTGCCAGCACCTACAGGGGAACGACCTACAATGAGCAGTTCTTC
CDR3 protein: CASTYRGTTYNEQFF

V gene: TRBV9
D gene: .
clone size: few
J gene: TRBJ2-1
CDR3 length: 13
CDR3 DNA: TGTGCCAGCAGCGTACAGTCTAACAATGAGCAGTTCTTC
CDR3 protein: CASSVQSNNEQFF

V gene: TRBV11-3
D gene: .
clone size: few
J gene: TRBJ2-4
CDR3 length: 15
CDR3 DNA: TGTGCCAGCAGCTTAAGGAATACGGGCAAAAACATTCAGTACTTC
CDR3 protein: CASSLRNTGKNIQYF

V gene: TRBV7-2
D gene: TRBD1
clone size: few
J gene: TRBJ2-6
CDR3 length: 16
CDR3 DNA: TGTGCCAGCAGGACAGGGATAGGCTCTGGGGCCAACGTCCTGACTTTC
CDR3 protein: CASRTGIGSGANVLTF

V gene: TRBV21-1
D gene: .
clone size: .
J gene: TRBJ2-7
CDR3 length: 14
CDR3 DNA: TGTGCCAGCAGCAAAAAACGCGAGACCTGCGAGCAGTACTTC
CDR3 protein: CASSKKRETCEQYF

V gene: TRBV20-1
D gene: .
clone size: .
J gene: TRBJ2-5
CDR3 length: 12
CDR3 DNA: TGCAGTGCTAGCAGGGAACAAGAGACCCAGTACTTC
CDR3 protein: CSASREQETQYF

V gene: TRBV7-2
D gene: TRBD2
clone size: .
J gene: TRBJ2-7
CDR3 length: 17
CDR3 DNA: TGTGCCAGCAGCTTAAATTCAAGACTAGCGAACTCCTACGAGCAGTACTTC
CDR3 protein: CASSLNSRLANSYEQYF

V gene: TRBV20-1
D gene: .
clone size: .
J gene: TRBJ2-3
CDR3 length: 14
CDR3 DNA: TGCAGTGCCCAGGACTGGTCTGGCACAGATACGCAGTATTTT
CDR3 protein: CSAQDWSGTDTQYF

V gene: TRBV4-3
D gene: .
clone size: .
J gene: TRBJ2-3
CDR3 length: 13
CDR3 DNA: TGCGCCAGCAGCCAAGGGTCGAAGGATACGCAGTATTTT
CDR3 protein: CASSQGSKDTQYF

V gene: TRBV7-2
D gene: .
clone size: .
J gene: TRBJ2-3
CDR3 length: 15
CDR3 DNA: TGTGCCAGCAGCAAACACCGGGACCACACAGATACGCAGTATTTT
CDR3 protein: CASSKHRDHTDTQYF

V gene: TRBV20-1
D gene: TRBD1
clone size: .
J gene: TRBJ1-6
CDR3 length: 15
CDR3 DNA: TGCAGTGCTGAGGACAGGGGCTCCTATAATTCACCCCTCCACTTT
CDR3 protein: CSAEDRGSYNSPLHF

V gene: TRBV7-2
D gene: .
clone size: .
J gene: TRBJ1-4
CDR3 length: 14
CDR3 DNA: TGTGCCAGCAGCTTTACAGGTCCTAATGAAAAACTGTTTTTT
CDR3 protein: CASSFTGPNEKLFF

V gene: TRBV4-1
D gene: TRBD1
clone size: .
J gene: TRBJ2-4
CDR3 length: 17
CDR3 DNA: TGCGCCAGCAGCCAACCGACAGGGTGGGGAGCCAAAAACATTCAGTACTTC
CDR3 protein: CASSQPTGWGAKNIQYF

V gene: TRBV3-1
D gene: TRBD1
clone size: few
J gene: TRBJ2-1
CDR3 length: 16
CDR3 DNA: TGTGCCAGCAGCCGACTCGACAGGGTTCCCTACAATGAGCAGTTCTTC
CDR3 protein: CASSRLDRVPYNEQFF

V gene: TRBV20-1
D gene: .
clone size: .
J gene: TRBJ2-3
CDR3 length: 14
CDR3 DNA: TGCAGTGCTAACGTGCCGGGGGTGGCAGATACGCAGTATTTT
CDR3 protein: CSANVPGVADTQYF

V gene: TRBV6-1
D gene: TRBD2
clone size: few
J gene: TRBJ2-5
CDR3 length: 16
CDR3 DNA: TGTGCCAGCAAAGGAACTAGCGGGGGGCCGGGAGAGACCCAGTACTTC
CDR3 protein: CASKGTSGGPGETQYF

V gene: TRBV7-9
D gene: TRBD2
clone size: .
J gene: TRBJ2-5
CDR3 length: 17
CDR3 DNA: TGTGCCAGCAGCTTCGGACTAGCGGGGAGAGGCCAAGAGACCCAGTACTTC
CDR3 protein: CASSFGLAGRGQETQYF

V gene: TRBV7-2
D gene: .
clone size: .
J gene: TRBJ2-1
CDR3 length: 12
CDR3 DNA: TGTGCCAGCAGTTTAGTTTCCCATGAGCAGTTCTTC
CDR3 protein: CASSLVSHEQFF

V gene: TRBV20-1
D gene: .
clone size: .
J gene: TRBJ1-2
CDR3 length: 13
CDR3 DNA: TGCAGTGCTAGTTCTCTGGGTGACTATGGCTACACCTTC
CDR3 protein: CSASSLGDYGYTF

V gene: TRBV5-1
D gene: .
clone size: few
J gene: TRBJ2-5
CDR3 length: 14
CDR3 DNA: TGCGCCAGCAGCTCGAAGCTGAGTGGCGAGACCCAGTACTTC
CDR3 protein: CASSSKLSGETQYF

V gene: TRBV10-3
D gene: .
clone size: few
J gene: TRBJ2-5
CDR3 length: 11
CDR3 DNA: TGTGCCATCAAGGCCGAAGAGACCCAGTACTTC
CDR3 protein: CAIKAEETQYF

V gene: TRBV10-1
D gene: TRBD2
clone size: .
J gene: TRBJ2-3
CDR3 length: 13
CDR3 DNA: TGCGCCAGCGGACTAGCGGGGGAGGATACGCAGTATTTT
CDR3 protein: CASGLAGEDTQYF

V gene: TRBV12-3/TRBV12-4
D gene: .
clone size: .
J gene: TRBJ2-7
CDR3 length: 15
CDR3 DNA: TGTGCCAGCAGTTTTCCCAGGGGAAGTTACAATGAGCAGTACTTC
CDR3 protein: CASSFPRGSYNEQYF

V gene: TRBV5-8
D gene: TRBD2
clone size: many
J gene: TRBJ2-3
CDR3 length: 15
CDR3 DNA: TGTGCCAGCAGCCGCGGGGGGACGAGCACAGATACGCAGTATTTT
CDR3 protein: CASSRGGTSTDTQYF

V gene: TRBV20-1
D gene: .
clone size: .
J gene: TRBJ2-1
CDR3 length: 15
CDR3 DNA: TGCAGTGCCCCTCCTCGGACACTGACACGAAATGAGCAGTTCTTC
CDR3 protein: CSAPPRTLTRNEQFF

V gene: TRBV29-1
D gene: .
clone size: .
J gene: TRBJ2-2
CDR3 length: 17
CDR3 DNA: TGCAGCGTTGAAGGTCGGAAAACAGGGTCGAACACCGGGGAGCTGTTTTTT
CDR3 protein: CSVEGRKTGSNTGELFF

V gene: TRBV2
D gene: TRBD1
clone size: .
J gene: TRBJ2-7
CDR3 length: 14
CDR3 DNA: TGTGCCAGCATTTCCGGGACAGGGGAGGACGAGCAGTACTTC
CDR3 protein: CASISGTGEDEQYF

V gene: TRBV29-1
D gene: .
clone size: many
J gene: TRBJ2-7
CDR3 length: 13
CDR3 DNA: TGCAGCGTTGCAGGGAGGTTCTCCTACGAGCAGTACTTC
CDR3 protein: CSVAGRFSYEQYF

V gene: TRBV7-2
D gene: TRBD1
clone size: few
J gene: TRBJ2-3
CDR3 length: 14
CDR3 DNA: TGTGCCAGCAGCGCCACAGGGGTAGGGGATACGCAGTATTTT
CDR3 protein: CASSATGVGDTQYF

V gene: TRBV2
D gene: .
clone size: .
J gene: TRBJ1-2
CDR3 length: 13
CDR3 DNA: TGTGCCAGCAGTGAGGGAACAGCCGGCGGCTACACCTTC
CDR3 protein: CASSEGTAGGYTF

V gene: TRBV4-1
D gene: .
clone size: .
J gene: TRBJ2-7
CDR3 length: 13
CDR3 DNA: TGCGCCAGCAGCCAACAGGAAATCTACGAGCAGTACTTC
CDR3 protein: CASSQQEIYEQYF

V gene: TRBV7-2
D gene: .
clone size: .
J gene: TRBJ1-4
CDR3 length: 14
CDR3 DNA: TGTGCCAACAGCGAGGACGGGGGACTCGAAAAACTGTTTTTT
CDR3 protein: CANSEDGGLEKLFF

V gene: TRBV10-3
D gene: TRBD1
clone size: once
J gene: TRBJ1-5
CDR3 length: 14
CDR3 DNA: TGTGCCATCAGGGGACAGGGCAGCAATCAGCCCCAGCATTTT
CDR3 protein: CAIRGQGSNQPQHF

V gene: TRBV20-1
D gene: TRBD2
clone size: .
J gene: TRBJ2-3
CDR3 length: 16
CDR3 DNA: TGCAGTGCTCCCGGGACTAGCGGGGGGTACACAGATACGCAGTATTTT
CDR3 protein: CSAPGTSGGYTDTQYF